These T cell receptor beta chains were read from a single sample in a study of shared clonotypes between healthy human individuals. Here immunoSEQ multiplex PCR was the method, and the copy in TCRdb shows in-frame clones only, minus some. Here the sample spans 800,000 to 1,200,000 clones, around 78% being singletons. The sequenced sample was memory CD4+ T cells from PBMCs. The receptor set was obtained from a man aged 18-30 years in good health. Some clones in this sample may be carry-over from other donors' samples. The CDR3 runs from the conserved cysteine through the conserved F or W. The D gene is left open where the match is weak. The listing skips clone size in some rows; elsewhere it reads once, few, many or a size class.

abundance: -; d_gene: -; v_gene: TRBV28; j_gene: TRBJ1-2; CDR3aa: CASSLGGANYGYTF; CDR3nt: TGTGCCAGCAGTCTCGGGGGGGCTAACTATGGCTACACCTTC
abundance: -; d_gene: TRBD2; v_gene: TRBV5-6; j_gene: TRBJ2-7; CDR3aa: CASSLSGLAPTKQYF; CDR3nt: TGTGCCAGCAGCTTGTCGGGACTAGCTCCAACTAAGCAGTACTTC
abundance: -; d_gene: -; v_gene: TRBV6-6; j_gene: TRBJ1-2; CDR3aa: CASSYSMEPYTF; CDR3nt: TGTGCCAGCAGTTACTCGATGGAACCCTACACCTTC
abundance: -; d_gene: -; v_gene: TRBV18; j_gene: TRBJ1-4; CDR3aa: CASSLQNEKLFF; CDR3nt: TGTGCCAGCTCACTTCAGAATGAAAAACTGTTTTTT
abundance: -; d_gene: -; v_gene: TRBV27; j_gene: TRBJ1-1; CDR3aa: CASSFLRMTSGTEAFF; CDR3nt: TGTGCCAGCAGTTTCCTCCGGATGACCTCGGGCACTGAAGCTTTCTTT
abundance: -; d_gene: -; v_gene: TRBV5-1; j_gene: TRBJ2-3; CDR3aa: CASSPGTAATDTQYF; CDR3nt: TGCGCCAGCAGCCCCGGGACTGCAGCCACAGATACGCAGTATTTT
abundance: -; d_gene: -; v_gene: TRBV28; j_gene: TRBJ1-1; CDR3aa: CASWGRFAGGAFF; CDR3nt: TGTGCCTCCTGGGGTCGGTTTGCAGGCGGGGCTTTCTTT
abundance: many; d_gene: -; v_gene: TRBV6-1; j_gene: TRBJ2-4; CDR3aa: CASSVGVLAKNIQYF; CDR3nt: TGTGCCAGCAGTGTCGGGGTACTAGCCAAAAACATTCAGTACTTC
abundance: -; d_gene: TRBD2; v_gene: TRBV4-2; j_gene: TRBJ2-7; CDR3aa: CASSQDEGLAGEQYF; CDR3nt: TGTGCCAGCAGCCAAGATGAGGGACTAGCGGGGGAGCAGTACTTC
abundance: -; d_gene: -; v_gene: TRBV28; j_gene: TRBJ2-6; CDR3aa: CASSLRAGTPLGGANVLTF; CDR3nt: TGTGCCAGCAGTCTACGCGCCGGGACACCACTCGGTGGGGCCAACGTCCTGACTTTC
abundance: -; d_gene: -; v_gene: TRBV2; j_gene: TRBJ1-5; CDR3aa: CASSRGDYSNQPQHF; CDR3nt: TGTGCCAGCAGTCGCGGAGATTATAGCAATCAGCCCCAGCATTTT
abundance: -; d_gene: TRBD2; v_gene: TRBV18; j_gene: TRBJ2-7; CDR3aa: CASSPLGLVRNEQYF; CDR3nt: TGTGCCAGCTCACCACTGGGACTAGTGAGGAACGAGCAGTACTTC
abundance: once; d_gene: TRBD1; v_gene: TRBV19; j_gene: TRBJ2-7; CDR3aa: CASSPTGTGYEQYF; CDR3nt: TGTGCCAGTAGTCCTACCGGGACAGGCTACGAGCAGTACTTC
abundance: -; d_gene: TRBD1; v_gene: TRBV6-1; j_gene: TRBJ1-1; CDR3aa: CASSSNRGDTEAFF; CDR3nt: TGTGCCAGCAGTTCTAACAGGGGAGACACTGAAGCTTTCTTT
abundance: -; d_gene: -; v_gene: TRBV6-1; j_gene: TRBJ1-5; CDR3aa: CASRTGGAINQPQHF; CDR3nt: TGTGCCAGCAGGACGGGGGGCGCGATCAATCAGCCCCAGCATTTT
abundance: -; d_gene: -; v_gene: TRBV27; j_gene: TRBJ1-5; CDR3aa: CASSSPGINQPQHF; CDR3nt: TGTGCCAGCAGTTCCCCAGGAATTAATCAGCCCCAGCATTTT
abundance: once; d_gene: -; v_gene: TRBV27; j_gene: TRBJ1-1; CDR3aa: CASSFKSNTEAFF; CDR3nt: TGTGCCAGCAGTTTTAAGTCAAACACTGAAGCTTTCTTT
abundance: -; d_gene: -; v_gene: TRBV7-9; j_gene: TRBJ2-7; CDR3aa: CASSLVGQTVPYEQYF; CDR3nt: TGTGCCAGCAGCTTAGTGGGACAAACCGTCCCCTACGAGCAGTACTTC
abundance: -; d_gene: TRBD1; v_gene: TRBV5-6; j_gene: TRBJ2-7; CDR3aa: CASSGRDRGLGEQYF; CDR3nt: TGTGCCAGCAGCGGCCGGGACAGGGGTCTTGGGGAGCAGTACTTC
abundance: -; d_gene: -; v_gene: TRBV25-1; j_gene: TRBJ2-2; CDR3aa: CASSEYNGGHRALFF; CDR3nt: TGTGCCAGCAGTGAATATAACGGAGGACACCGGGCGCTGTTTTTT
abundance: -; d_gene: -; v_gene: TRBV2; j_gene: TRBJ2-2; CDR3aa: CASSLTGELFF; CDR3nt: TGTGCCAGCAGCTTGACCGGGGAGCTGTTTTTT
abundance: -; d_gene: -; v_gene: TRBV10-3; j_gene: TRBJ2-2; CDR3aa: CAISAGTSGELFF; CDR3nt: TGTGCCATCAGCGCGGGGACGTCCGGGGAGCTGTTTTTT
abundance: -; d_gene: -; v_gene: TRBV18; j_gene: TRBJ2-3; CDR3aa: CASSPFLDTQYF; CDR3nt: TGTGCCAGCTCACCCTTCTTAGATACGCAGTATTTT
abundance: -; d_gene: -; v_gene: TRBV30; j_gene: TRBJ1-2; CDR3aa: CAWSVSLRGSVGYTF; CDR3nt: TGTGCCTGGAGTGTATCTCTACGAGGTTCAGTCGGCTACACCTTC
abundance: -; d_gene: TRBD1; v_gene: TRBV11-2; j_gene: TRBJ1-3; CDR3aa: CASSLGHRGSGNTIYF; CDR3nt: TGTGCCAGCAGCTTAGGTCACAGGGGTAGCGGAAACACCATATATTTT
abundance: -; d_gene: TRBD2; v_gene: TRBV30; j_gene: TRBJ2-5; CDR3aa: CAWSVAGGPRETQYF; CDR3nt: TGTGCCTGGAGTGTAGCGGGAGGGCCACGGGAGACCCAGTACTTC